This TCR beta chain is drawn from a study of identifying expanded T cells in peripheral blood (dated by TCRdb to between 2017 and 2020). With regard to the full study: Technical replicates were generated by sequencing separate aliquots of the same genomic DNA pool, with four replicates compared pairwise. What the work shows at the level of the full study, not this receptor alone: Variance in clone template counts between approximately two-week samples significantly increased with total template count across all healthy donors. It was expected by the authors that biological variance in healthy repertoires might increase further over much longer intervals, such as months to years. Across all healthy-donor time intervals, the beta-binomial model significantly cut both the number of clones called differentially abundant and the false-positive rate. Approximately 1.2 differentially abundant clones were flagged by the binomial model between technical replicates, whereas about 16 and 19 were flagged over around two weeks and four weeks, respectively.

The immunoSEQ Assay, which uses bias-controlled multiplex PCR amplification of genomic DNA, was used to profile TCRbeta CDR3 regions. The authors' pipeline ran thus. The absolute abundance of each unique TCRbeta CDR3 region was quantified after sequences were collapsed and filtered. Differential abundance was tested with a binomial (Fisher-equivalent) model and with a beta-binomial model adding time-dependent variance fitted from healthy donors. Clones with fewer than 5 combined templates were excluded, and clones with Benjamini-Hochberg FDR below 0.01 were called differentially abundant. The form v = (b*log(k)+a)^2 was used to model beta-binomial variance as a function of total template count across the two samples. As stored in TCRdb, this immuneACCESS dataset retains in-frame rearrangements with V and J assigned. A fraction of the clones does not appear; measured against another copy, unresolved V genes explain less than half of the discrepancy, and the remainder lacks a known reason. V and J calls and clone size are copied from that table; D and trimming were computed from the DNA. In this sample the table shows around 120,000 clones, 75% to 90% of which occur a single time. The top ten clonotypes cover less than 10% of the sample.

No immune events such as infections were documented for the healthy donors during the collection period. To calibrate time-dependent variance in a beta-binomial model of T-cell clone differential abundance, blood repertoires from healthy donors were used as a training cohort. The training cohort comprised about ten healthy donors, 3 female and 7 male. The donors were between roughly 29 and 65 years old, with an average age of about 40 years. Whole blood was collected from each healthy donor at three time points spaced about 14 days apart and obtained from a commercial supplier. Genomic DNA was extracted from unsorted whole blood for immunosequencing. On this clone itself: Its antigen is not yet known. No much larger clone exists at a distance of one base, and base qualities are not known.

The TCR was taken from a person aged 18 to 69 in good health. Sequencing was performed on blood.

The DNA sequence reads TGCGCCAGCAGCTTGGGGATAGGGGACATAAGCTCCTACAATGAGCAGTTCTTC. Its protein reads: CASSLGIGDISSYNEQFF. This chain joins TRBV5-1 to TRBJ2-1; possibly the D gene is TRBD1, per 6 matching bases. The germline V gene supplies CDR1 SGHRS and CDR2 YFSETQ. The CDR3 contains 18 residues, cysteine and phenylalanine counted. The kept DNA is CDR3 alone, 54 bases in frame from the first base. V is shortened by 0 bases, J by 0 bases, and the region joining them spans 16 bases.